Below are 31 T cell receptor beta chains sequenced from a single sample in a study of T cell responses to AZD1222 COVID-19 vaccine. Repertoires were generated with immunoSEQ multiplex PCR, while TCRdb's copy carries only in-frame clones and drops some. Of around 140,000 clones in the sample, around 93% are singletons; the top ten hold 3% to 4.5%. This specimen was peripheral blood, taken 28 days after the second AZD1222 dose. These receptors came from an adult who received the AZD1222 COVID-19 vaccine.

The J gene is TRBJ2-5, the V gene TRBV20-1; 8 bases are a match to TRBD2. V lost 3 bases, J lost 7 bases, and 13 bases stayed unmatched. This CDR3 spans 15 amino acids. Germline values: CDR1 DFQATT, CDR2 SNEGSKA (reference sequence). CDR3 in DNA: TGCAGTGCTAGTGGGGCGGGAGGTGCTTGGGGGACCCAGTACTTC. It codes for CSASGAGGAWGTQYF.

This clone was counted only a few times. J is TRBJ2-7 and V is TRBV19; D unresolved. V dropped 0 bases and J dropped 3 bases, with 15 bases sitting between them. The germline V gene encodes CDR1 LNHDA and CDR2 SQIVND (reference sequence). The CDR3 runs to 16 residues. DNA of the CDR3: TGTGCCAGTAGTATAGAAGGGTTCAGCGAGATCTACGAGCAGTACTTC. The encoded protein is CASSIEGFSEIYEQYF.

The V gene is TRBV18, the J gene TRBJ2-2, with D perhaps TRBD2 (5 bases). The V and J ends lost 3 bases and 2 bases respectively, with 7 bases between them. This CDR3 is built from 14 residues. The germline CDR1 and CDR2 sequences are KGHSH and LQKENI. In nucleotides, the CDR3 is TGTGCCAGCTCACCCCGGGATAACACCGGGGAGCTGTTTTTT. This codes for CASSPRDNTGELFF.

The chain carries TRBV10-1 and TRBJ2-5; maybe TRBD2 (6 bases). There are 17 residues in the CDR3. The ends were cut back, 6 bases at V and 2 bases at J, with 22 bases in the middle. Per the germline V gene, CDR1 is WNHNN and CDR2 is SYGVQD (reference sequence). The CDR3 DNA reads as TGCGCCAGCAGGGGGGGATTAGGACCGGAGGCTCAAGAGACCCAGTACTTC. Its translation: CASRGGLGPEAQETQYF.

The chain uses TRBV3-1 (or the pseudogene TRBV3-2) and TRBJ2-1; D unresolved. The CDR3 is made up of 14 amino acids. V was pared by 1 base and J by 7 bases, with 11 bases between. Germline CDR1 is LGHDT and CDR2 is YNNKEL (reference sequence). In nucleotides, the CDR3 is TGTGCCAGCAGCCAAGTCCCATTGGGAAATGAGCAGTTCTTC. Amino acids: CASSQVPLGNEQFF.

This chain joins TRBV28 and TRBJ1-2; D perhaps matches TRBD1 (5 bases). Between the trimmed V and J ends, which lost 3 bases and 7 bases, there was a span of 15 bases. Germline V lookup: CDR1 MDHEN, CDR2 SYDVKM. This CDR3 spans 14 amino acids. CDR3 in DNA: TGTGCCAGCAGTTTTCCAGGGTCGAGCTCTGGCTACACCTTC. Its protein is CASSFPGSSSGYTF.

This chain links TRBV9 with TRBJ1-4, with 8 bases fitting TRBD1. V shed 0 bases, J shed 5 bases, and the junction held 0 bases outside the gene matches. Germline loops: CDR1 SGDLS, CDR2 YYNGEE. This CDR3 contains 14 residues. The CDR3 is CASSVAGGNEKLFF. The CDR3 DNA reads TGTGCCAGCAGCGTAGCAGGGGGCAATGAAAAACTGTTTTTT.

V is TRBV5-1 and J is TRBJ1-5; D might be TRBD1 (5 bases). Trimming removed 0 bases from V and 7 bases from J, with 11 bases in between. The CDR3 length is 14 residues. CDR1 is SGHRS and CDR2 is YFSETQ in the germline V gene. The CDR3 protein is CASSLAGGNQPQHF. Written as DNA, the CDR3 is TGCGCCAGCAGCTTGGCTGGGGGGAACCAGCCCCAGCATTTT.

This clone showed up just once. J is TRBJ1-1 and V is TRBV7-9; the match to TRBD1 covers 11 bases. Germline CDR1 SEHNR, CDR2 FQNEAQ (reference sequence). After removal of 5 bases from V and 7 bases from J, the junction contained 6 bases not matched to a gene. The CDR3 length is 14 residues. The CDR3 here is CASSHEGQGGEAFF. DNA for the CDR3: TGTGCCAGCAGCCATGAGGGACAGGGGGGTGAAGCTTTCTTT.

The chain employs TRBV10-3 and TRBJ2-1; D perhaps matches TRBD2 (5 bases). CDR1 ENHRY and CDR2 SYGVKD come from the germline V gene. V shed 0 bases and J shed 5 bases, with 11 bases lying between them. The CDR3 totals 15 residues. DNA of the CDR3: TGTGCCATCAGTGAGTCAGGCGGGCGAGACAATGAGCAGTTCTTC. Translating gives CAISESGGRDNEQFF.

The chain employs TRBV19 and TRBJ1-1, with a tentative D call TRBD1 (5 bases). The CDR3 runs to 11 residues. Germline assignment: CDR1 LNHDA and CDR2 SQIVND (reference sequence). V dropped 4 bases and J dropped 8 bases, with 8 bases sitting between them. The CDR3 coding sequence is TGTGCCAGTAGTAATACAGGCGAAGCTTTCTTT. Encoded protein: CASSNTGEAFF.

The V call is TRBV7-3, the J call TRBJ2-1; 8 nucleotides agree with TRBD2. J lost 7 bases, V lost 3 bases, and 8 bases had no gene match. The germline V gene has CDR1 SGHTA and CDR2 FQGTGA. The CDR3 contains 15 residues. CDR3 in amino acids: CASSLSSGIANEQFF. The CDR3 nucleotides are TGTGCCAGCAGCTTGAGTAGCGGGATCGCAAATGAGCAGTTCTTC. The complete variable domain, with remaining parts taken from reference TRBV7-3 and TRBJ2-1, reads GAGVSQTPSNKVTEKGKYVELRCDPISGHTALYWYRQSLGQGPEFLIYFQGTGAADDSGLPNDRFFAVRPEGSVSTLKIQRTERGDSAVYLCASSLSSGIANEQFFGPGTRLTVL.

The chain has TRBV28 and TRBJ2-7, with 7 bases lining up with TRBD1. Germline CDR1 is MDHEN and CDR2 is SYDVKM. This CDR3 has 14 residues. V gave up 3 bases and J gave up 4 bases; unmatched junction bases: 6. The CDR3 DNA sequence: TGTGCCAGCAGTTTGAGACAGGGCGGGTACGAGCAGTACTTC. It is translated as CASSLRQGGYEQYF. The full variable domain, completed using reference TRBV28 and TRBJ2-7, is DVKVTQSSRYLVKRTGEKVFLECVQDMDHENMFWYRQDPGLGLRLIYFSYDVKMKEKGDIPEGYSVSREKKERFSLILESASTNQTSMYLCASSLRQGGYEQYFGPGTRLTVT.

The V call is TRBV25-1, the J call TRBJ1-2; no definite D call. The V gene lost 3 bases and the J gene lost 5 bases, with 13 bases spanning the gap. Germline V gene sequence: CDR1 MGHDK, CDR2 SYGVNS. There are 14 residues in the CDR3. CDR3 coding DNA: TGTGCCAGCAGTGACGTCGGGCGGCCGTATGGCTACACCTTC. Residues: CASSDVGRPYGYTF.

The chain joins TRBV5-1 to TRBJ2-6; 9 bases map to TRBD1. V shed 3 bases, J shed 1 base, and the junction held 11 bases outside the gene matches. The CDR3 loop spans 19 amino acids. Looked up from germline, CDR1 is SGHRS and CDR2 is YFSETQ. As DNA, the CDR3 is TGCGCCAGCAGCTCCTGGCTTGGGACAGGGAGATCTGGGGCCAACGTCCTGACTTTC. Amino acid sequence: CASSSWLGTGRSGANVLTF. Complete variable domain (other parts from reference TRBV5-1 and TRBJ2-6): KAGVTQTPRYLIKTRGQQVTLSCSPISGHRSVSWYQQTPGQGLQFLFEYFSETQRNKGNFPGRFSGRQFSNSRSEMNVSTLELGDSALYLCASSSWLGTGRSGANVLTFGAGSRLTVL.

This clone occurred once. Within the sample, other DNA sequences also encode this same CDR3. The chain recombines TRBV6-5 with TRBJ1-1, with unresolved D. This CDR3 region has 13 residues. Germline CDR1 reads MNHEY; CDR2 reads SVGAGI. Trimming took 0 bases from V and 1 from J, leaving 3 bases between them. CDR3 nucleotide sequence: TGTGCCAGCAGTTACTCCAGGAACACTGAAGCTTTCTTT. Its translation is CASSYSRNTEAFF.

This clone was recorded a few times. CDR3 nucleotide sequence: TGTGCCAGCAGCCCAACCCAGGGACAGCCCTACGAGCAGTACTTC. It translates to CASSPTQGQPYEQYF. The chain carries TRBV7-9 and TRBJ2-7, with 7 positions matching TRBD1. Germline CDR1 SEHNR, CDR2 FQNEAQ (reference sequence). The ends lost 5 bases at V and 2 bases at J; junction bases unmatched: 9. This CDR3 is 15 amino acids long. The variable domain in full, with the rest retrieved from reference TRBV7-9 and TRBJ2-7, is DTGVSQNPRHKITKRGQNVTFRCDPISEHNRLYWYRQTLGQGPEFLTYFQNEAQLEKSRLLSDRFSAERPKGSFSTLEIQRTEQGDSAMYLCASSPTQGQPYEQYFGPGTRLTVT.

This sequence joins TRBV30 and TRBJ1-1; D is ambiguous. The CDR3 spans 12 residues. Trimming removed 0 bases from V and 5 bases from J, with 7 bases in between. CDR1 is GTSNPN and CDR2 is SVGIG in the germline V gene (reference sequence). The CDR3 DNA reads TGTGCCTGGAGTGTACAAGAAACTGAAGCTTTCTTT. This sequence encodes CAWSVQETEAFF.

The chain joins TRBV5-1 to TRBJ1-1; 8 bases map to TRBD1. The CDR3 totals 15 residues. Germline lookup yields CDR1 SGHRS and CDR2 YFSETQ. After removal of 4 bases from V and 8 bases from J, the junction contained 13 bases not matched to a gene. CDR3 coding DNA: TGCGCCAGCAGCAATGTTGACAGGGGAAGATTCGAAGCTTTCTTT. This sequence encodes CASSNVDRGRFEAFF.

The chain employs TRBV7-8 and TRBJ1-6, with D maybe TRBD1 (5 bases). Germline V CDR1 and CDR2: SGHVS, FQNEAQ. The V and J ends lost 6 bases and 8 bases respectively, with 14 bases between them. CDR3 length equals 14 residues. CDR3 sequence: CASRDGGFDSPLHF. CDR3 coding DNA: TGTGCCAGCAGAGACGGGGGTTTTGATTCACCCCTCCACTTT.

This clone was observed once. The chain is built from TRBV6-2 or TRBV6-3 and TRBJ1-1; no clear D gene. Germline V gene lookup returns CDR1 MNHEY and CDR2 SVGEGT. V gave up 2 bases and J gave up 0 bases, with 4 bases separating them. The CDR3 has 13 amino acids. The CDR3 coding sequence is TGTGCCAGCAGTTACAGATTGAACACTGAAGCTTTCTTT. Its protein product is CASSYRLNTEAFF.

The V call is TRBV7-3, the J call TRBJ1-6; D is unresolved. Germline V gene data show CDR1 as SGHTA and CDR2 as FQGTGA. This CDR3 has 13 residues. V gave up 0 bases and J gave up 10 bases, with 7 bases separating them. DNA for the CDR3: TGTGCCAGCAGCTTAACTCGGAACTCACCCCTCCACTTT. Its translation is CASSLTRNSPLHF.

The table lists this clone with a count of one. The CDR3 DNA is TGTGCCAGCAAGGTTCAGGACTATTCACCCCTCCACTTT. This translates into CASKVQDYSPLHF. The chain is built from TRBV6-5 and TRBJ1-6, with D unresolved. There are 13 residues in the CDR3. V lost 7 bases and J 8 bases, leaving 12 bases between the germline ends. The V gene's germline CDR1 is MNHEY and CDR2 SVGAGI.

The CDR3: CASSLMGGTDTQYF. The CDR3 nucleotides are TGTGCCAGCAGCTTAATGGGAGGCACAGATACGCAGTATTTT. The genes are TRBV7-3 and TRBJ2-3, with a tentative D call TRBD2 (5 bases). Germline V gene sequence: CDR1 SGHTA, CDR2 FQGTGA. This CDR3 comprises 14 residues. V lost 1 base and J 1 base, leaving 6 bases between the germline ends.

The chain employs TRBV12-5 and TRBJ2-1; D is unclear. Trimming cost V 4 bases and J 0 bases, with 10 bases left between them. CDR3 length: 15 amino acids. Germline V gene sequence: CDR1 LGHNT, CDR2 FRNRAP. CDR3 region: CASGSLPYSYNEQFF. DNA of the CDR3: TGTGCTAGTGGTTCCTTACCTTACTCCTACAATGAGCAGTTCTTC.

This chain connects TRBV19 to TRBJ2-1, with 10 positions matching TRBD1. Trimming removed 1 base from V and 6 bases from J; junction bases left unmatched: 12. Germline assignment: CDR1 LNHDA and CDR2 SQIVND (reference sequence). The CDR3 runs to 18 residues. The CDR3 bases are TGTGCCAGTAGTATAGTGGGAAATCGGGACAGGGGATTCAATGAGCAGTTCTTC. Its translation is CASSIVGNRDRGFNEQFF.

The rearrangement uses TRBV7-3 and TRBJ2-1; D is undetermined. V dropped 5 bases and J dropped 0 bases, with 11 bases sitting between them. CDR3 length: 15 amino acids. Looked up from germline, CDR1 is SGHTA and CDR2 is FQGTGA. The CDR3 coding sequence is TGTGCCAGCAGCGAATTCACGAGCTCCTACAATGAGCAGTTCTTC. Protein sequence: CASSEFTSSYNEQFF.

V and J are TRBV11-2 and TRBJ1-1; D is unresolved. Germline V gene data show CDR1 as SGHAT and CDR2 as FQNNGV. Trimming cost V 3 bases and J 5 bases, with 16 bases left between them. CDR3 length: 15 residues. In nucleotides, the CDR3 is TGTGCCAGCAGCTTCTTTGGCATTGCCGCGACTGAAGCTTTCTTT. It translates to CASSFFGIAATEAFF.

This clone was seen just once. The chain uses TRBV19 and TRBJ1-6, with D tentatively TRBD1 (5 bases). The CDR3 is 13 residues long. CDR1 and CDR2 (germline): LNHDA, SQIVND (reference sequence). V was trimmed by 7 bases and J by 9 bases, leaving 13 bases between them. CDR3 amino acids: CASTGTHGSPLHF. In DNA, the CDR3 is TGTGCCAGTACCGGGACCCATGGTTCACCCCTCCACTTT.

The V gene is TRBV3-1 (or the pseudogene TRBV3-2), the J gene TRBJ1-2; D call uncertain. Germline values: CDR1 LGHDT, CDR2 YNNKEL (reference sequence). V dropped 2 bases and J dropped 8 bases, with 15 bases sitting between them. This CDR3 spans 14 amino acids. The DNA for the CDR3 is TGTGCCAGCAGCCAACCCCGCGGTCGGGAAGGCTACACCTTC. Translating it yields CASSQPRGREGYTF.

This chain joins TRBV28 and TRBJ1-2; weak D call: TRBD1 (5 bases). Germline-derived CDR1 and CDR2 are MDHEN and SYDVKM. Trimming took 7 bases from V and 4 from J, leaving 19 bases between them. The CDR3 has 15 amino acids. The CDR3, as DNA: TGTGCCAGCACACCTCTTGTGGGGCAGCTCTATGGCTACACCTTC. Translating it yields CASTPLVGQLYGYTF.